This TCR beta chain emerged from a study of PD-1 blockade in classical Hodgkin lymphoma. The table came from immunoSEQ multiplex PCR; TCRdb's copy has only in-frame clones and leaves some out. The table shows about 110,000 clones, with 70% to 90% occurring only once. Study-wide results and caveats: No one has yet defined what causes the repertoire differences, which may be disease activity or prior therapy.

Brentuximab vedotin exposure varied among the patients, all of whom had relapsed after autologous stem cell transplantation. In the case of this clone: Antigen unknown.

Germline-derived CDR1 and CDR2 are MGHRA and YSYEKL. This CDR3 comprises 12 residues. Trimming took 2 bases from V and 1 from J, leaving 2 bases between them. The J gene is TRBJ1-1, the V gene TRBV4-1; D gene ambiguous. The TCR comes from a human donor with classical Hodgkin lymphoma. The sample in question was peripheral blood mononuclear cells (PBMCs), obtained before the second cycle of nivolumab. This CDR3 reads CASSQPNTEAFF. The CDR3 DNA reads TGCGCCAGCAGCCAACCGAACACTGAAGCTTTCTTT.